These 10 T cell receptor beta chains were sequenced from one sample in a study of blood T cell repertoires in COVID-19. Method: immunoSEQ multiplex PCR; TCRdb's copy keeps in-frame clones and lacks some. The sample holds 300,000 to 350,000 clones; roughly 90% are singletons and the top ten take approximately 2%. The sequencing input was peripheral blood. Receptors originate from a young man with active or convalescent COVID-19.

The chain combines TRBV2 with TRBJ2-5; D remains ambiguous. Germline V gives CDR1 SNHLY, CDR2 FYNNEI. The CDR3 spans 11 residues. V shed 4 bases and J shed 5 bases, with 5 bases lying between them. The CDR3 DNA sequence: TGTGCCAGCAGTGTACTGGAGACCCAGTACTTC. Protein sequence: CASSVLETQYF.

The chain couples TRBV7-9 to TRBJ2-2; D may be TRBD2 (5 bases). CDR3 length: 15 residues. V was cut by 4 bases and J by 4 bases, with 13 bases left in between. Germline values: CDR1 SEHNR, CDR2 FQNEAQ (reference sequence). CDR3: CASSSLRVGTGELFF. Written as DNA, the CDR3 is TGTGCCAGCAGCTCCTTGAGGGTGGGCACCGGGGAGCTGTTTTTT.

The rearrangement links TRBV7-9 to TRBJ2-6; D call uncertain. Trimming stripped 6 bases from V and 0 bases from J, with 6 bases between. From germline, CDR1 is SEHNR and CDR2 FQNEAQ (reference sequence). This CDR3 region has 14 residues. CDR3 region: CASRAGSGANVLTF. The CDR3 coding sequence is TGTGCCAGCAGGGCAGGCTCTGGGGCCAACGTCCTGACTTTC.

This clone was detected only once. The rearrangement uses TRBV28 and TRBJ1-2; no clear D gene. This CDR3 contains 13 residues. The ends were cut back, 4 bases at V and 0 bases at J, with 6 bases in the middle. Germline CDR1 MDHEN, CDR2 SYDVKM. In nucleotides, the CDR3 is TGTGCCAGCAGTTCAGATACTAACTATGGCTACACCTTC. This translates into CASSSDTNYGYTF.

The chain links TRBV5-1 to TRBJ1-1; weak D call: TRBD1 (6 bases). Germline loops: CDR1 SGHRS, CDR2 YFSETQ. CDR3 length: 14 amino acids. With 5 bases removed from V and 1 base from J, the gap between germline ends came to 12 bases. CDR3 residues: CASRGDTANTEAFF. The CDR3 DNA sequence: TGCGCCAGCAGGGGGGACACAGCGAACACTGAAGCTTTCTTT.

This clone occurred once. V and J are TRBV29-1 and TRBJ1-1, with D possibly matching TRBD1 (6 bases). The CDR3 sequence is 17 residues long. CDR1 is SQVTM, CDR2 ANQGSEA, per germline. Trimming took 5 bases from V and 0 from J, leaving 22 bases between them. The CDR3 sequence is CSVTYRAGPEMNTEAFF. The DNA for the CDR3 is TGCAGCGTTACTTACAGGGCTGGGCCCGAAATGAACACTGAAGCTTTCTTT.

The chain has TRBV5-6 and TRBJ2-7; the match to TRBD1 covers 9 bases. The ends lost 4 bases at V and 3 bases at J; junction bases unmatched: 8. The germline V gene has CDR1 SGHDT and CDR2 YYEEEE. The CDR3 spans 15 residues. The CDR3: CASSPWGTGIYEQYF. The CDR3 DNA sequence: TGTGCCAGCAGCCCATGGGGGACAGGGATCTACGAGCAGTACTTC.

CDR3 nucleotide sequence: TGTGCCATCAGTGACAGCGGACTAGTGGTTTCAAATGAGCAGTTCTTC. Its protein is CAISDSGLVVSNEQFF. V and J are TRBV10-3 and TRBJ2-1, with TRBD2 matching over 7 bases. V lost 3 bases, J lost 7 bases, and 12 bases stayed unmatched. The CDR3 is 16 residues long. From germline, CDR1 is ENHRY and CDR2 SYGVKD.

The chain recombines TRBV6-1 with TRBJ1-6, with 9 bases lining up with TRBD1. This CDR3 spans 17 amino acids. V lost 2 bases and J lost 8; bases outside the gene matches: 10. Germline CDR1 is MNHNS and CDR2 is SASEGT. The CDR3 loop reads CASSEYSGTGRDSPLHF. The CDR3 DNA reads TGTGCCAGCAGTGAATATTCGGGGACAGGGCGGGATTCACCCCTCCACTTT.

The chain joins TRBV6-1 to TRBJ2-3; no firm D call. V was shortened by 3 bases and J by 4 bases, with 20 bases between the two germline ends. CDR3 length equals 17 residues. Per the germline V gene, CDR1 is MNHNS and CDR2 is SASEGT. Written as DNA, the CDR3 is TGTGCCAGCAGTGACATTTTGACCCGGAGTAATTCAGATACGCAGTATTTT. Its protein product is CASSDILTRSNSDTQYF.